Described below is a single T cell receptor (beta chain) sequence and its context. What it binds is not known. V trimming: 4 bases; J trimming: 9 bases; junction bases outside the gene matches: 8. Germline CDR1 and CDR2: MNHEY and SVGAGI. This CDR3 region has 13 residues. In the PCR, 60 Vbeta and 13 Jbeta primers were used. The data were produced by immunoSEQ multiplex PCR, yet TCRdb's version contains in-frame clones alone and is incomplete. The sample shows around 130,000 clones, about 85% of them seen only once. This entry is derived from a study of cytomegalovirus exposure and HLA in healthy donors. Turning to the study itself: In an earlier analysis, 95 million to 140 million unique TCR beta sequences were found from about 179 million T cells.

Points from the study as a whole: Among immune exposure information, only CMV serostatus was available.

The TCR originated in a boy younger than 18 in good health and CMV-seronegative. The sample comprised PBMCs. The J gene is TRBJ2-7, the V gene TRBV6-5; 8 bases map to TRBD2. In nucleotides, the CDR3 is TGTGCCAGCAGTTCCGGGACTAGGGTTTGGCAGTACTTC. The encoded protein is CASSSGTRVWQYF.